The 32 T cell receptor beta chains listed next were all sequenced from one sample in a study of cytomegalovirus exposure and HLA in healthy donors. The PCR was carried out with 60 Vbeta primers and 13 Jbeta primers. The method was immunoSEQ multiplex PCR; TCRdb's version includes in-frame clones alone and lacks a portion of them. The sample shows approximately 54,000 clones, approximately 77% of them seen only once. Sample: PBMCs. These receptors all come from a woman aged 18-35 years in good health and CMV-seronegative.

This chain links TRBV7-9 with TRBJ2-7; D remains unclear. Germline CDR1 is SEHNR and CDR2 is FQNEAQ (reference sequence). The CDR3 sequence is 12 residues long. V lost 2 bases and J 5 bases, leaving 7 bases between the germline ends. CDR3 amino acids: CASSLRVHEQYF. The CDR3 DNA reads TGTGCCAGCAGCTTAAGAGTGCACGAGCAGTACTTC.

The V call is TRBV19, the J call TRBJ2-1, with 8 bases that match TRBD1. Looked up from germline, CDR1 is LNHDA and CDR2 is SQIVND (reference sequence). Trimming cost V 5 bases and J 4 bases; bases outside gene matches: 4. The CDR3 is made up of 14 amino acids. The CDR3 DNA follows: TGTGCCAGTAGTTTCCGACAGGGGTACAATGAGCAGTTCTTC. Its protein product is CASSFRQGYNEQFF.

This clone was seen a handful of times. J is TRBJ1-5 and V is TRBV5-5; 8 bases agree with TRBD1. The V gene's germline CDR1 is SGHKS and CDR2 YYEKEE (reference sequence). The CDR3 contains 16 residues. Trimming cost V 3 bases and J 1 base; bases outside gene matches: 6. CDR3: CASSWAGGRSNQPQHF. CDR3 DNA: TGTGCCAGCAGCTGGGCAGGGGGCCGGAGCAATCAGCCCCAGCATTTT. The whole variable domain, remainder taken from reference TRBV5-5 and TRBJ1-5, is DAGVTQSPTHLIKTRGQQVTLRCSPISGHKSVSWYQQVLGQGPQFIFQYYEKEERGRGNFPDRFSARQFPNYSSELNVNALLLGDSALYLCASSWAGGRSNQPQHFGDGTRLSIL.

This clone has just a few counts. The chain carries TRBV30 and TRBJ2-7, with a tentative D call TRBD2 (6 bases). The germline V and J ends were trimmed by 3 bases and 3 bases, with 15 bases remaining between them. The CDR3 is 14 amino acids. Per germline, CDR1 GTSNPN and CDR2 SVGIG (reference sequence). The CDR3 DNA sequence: TGTGCCTGGAGCTTTTCCGGGACTCACTACGAGCAGTACTTC. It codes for CAWSFSGTHYEQYF.

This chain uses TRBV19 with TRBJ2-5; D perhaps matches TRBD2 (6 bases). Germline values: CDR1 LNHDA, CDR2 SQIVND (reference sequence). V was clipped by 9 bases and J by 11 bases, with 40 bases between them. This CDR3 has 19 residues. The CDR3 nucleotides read TGTGCCAGCAGACGTTCGGATGTATCGTGGAGGGCCAGCTTGGGGGAGCAGTACTTC. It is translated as CASRRSDVSWRASLGEQYF.

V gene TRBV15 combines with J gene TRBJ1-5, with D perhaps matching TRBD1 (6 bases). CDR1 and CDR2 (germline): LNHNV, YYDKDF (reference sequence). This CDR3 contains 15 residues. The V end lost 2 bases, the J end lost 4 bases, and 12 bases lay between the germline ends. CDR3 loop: CATSRTTGLNQPQHF. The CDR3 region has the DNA TGTGCCACCAGCAGAACAACAGGGTTGAATCAGCCCCAGCATTTT.

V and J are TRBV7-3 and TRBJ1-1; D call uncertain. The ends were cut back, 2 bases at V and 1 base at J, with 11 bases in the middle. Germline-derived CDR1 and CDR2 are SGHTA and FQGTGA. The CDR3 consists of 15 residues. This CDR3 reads CASSLEAATNTEAFF. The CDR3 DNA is TGTGCCAGCAGCTTAGAGGCGGCCACGAACACTGAAGCTTTCTTT.

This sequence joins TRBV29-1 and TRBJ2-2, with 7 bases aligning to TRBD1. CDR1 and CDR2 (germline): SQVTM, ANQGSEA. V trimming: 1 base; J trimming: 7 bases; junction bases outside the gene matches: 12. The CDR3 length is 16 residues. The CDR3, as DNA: TGCAGCGTTGAAGGGACAGGTCCAAGTAGCTTCGGGGAGCTGTTTTTT. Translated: CSVEGTGPSSFGELFF.

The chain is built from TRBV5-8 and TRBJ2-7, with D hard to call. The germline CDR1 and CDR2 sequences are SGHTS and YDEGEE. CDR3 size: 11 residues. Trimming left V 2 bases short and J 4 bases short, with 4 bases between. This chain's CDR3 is CASSFSYEQYF. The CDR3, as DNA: TGTGCCAGCAGCTTCTCGTACGAGCAGTACTTC.

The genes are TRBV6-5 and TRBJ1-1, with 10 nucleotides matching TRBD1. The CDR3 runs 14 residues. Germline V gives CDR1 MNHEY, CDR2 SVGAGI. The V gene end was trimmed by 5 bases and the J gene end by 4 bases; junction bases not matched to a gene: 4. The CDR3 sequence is CASSTGTGVTEAFF. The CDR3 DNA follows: TGTGCCAGCAGTACCGGGACAGGGGTCACTGAAGCTTTCTTT.

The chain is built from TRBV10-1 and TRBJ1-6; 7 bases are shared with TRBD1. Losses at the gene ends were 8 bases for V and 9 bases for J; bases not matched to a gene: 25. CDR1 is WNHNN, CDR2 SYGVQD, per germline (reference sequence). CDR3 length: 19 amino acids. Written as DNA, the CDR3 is TGCGCCAGCCCCTGCCGTCTTTTCCAGGGGGTAGAGATGGTTTCACCCCTCCACTTT. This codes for CASPCRLFQGVEMVSPLHF.

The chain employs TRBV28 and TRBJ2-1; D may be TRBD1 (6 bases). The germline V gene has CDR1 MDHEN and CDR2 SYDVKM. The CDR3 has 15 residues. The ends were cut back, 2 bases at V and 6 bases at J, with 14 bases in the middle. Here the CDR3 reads CASSLGAGASNEQFF. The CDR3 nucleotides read TGTGCCAGCAGTTTAGGGGCAGGGGCGAGCAATGAGCAGTTCTTC. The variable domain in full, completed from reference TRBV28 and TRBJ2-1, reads DVKVTQSSRYLVKRTGEKVFLECVQDMDHENMFWYRQDPGLGLRLIYFSYDVKMKEKGDIPEGYSVSREKKERFSLILESASTNQTSMYLCASSLGAGASNEQFFGPGTRLTVL.

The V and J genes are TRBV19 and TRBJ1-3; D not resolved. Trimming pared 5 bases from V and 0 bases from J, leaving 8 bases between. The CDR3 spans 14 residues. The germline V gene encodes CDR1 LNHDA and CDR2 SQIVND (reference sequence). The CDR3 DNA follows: TGTGCCAGTAGTCTGCGGAGCTCTGGAAACACCATATATTTT. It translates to CASSLRSSGNTIYF.

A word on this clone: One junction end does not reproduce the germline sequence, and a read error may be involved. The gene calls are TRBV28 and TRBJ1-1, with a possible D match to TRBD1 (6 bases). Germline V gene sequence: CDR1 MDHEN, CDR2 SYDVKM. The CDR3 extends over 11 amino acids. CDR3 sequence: CASILQGEAFF. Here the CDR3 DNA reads TGTGCCAGCATTTTACAGGGTGAAGCTTTCTTT. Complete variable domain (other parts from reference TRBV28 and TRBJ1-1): DVKVTQSSRYLVKRTGEKVFLECVQDMDHENMFWYRQDPGLGLRLIYFSYDVKMKEKGDIPEGYSVSREKKERFSLILESASTNQTSMYLCASILQGEAFFGQGTRLTVV.

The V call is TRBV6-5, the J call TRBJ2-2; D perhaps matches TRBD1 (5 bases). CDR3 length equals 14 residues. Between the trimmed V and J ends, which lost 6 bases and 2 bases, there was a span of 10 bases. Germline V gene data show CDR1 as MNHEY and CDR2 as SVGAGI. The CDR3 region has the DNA TGTGCCAGCAGACTCGACAGCAACACCGGGGAGCTGTTTTTT. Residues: CASRLDSNTGELFF.

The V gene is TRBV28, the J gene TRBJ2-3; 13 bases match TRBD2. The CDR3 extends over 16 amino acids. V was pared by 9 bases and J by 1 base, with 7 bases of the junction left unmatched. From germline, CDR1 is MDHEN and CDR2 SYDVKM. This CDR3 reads CASLGGLAGRTDTQYF. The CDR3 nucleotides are TGTGCCAGTCTGGGGGGACTAGCGGGACGCACAGATACGCAGTATTTT.

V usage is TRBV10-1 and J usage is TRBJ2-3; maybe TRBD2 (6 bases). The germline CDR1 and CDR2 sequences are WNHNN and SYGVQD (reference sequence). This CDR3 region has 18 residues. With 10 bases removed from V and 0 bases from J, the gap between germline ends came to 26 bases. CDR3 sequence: CAMKKRGLLFSSTDTQYF. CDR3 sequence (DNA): TGCGCCATGAAAAAACGAGGACTACTTTTTTCTAGCACAGATACGCAGTATTTT.

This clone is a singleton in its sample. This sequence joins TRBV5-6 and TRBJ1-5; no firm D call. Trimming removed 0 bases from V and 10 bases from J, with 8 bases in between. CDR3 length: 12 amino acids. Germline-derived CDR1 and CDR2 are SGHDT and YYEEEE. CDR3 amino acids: CASSLVTGPQHF. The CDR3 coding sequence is TGTGCCAGCAGCTTGGTAACGGGTCCCCAGCATTTT.

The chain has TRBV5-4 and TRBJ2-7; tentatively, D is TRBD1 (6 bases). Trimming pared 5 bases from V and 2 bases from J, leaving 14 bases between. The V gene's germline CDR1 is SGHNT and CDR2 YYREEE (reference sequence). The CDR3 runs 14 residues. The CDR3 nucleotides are TGTGCCAGCAGACATACAGGGCCCCCCTACGAGCAGTACTTC. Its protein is CASRHTGPPYEQYF.

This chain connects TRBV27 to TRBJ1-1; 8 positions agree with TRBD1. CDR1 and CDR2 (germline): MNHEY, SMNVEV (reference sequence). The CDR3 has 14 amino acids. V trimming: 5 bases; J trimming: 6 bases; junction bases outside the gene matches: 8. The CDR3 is CASSQGPGGPEAFF. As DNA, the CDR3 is TGTGCCAGCAGTCAGGGACCAGGGGGCCCTGAAGCTTTCTTT.

The CDR3 region has the DNA TGTGCCAGCAGCCCCGGGGGAGGAGGGCGAGGCACCGGGGAGCTGTTTTTT. As protein: CASSPGGGGRGTGELFF. The V gene is TRBV11-3, the J gene TRBJ2-2, with a tentative D call TRBD2 (6 bases). V was cut by 5 bases and J by 4 bases, with 20 bases left in between. CDR3 length: 17 amino acids. Germline CDR1 reads SGHNT; CDR2 reads YENEEA.

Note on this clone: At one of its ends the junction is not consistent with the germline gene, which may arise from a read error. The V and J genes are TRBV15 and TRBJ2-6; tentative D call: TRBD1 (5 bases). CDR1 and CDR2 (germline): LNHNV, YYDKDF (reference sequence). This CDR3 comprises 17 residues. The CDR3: CATSVRPVHFGANGLTF. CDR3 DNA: TGTGCCACCAGCGTCAGACCGGTACACTTTGGGGCCAACGGCCTGACTTTC.

The CDR3 DNA sequence: TGTGCCAGCAGTGAAGGCCCAGGGGCTAGTTCACCCCTCCACTTT. Amino acid sequence: CASSEGPGASSPLHF. The J gene is TRBJ1-6, the V gene TRBV2; D is perhaps TRBD1 (6 bases). The CDR3 has 15 residues. Per the germline V gene, CDR1 is SNHLY and CDR2 is FYNNEI. Trimming stripped 1 base from V and 9 bases from J, with 13 bases between.

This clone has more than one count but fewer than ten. The CDR3 here is CASSFEGSYNEQFF. CDR3 DNA: TGTGCCAGCAGTTTCGAGGGCTCCTACAATGAGCAGTTCTTC. V usage is TRBV28 and J usage is TRBJ2-1, with D tentatively TRBD2 (5 bases). Germline-derived CDR1 and CDR2 are MDHEN and SYDVKM. The CDR3 has 14 residues. V lost 3 bases and J lost 0, with 6 bases in between.

CDR3 sequence reads: CASSPGGSSIDVQHF. The CDR3 bases are TGTGCCAGCAGCCCTGGGGGCAGCTCGATCGATGTCCAGCATTTT. The genes are TRBV11-2 and TRBJ1-5; D is possibly TRBD1 (6 bases). Trimming cost V 5 bases and J 12 bases, with 23 bases left between them. This CDR3 is 15 amino acids long. The germline V gene encodes CDR1 SGHAT and CDR2 FQNNGV.

The CDR3 bases are TGTGCCAGCAGCACCCACCTGGGGCAGGGAGCTTTCTTT. Protein sequence: CASSTHLGQGAFF. This chain links TRBV27 with TRBJ1-1; a weak D match, TRBD1 (5 bases). With 6 bases removed from V and 10 bases from J, the gap between germline ends came to 18 bases. CDR1 is MNHEY, CDR2 SMNVEV, per germline (reference sequence). This CDR3 is 13 amino acids long.

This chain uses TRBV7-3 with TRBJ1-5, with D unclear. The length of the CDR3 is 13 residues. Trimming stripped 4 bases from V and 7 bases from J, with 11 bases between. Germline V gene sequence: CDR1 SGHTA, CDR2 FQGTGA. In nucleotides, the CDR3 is TGTGCCAGCAGCTCATCCGCGGGGCAGCCCCAGCATTTT. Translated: CASSSSAGQPQHF. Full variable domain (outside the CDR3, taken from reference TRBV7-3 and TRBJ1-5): GAGVSQTPSNKVTEKGKYVELRCDPISGHTALYWYRQSLGQGPEFLIYFQGTGAADDSGLPNDRFFAVRPEGSVSTLKIQRTERGDSAVYLCASSSSAGQPQHFGDGTRLSIL.

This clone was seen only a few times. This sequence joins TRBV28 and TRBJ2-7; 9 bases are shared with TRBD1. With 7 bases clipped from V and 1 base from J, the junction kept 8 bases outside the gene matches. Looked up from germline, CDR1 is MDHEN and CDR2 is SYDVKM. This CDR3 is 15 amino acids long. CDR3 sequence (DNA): TGTGCCAGCATTTCCCGGACAGGGGATTCCTACGAGCAGTACTTC. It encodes CASISRTGDSYEQYF.

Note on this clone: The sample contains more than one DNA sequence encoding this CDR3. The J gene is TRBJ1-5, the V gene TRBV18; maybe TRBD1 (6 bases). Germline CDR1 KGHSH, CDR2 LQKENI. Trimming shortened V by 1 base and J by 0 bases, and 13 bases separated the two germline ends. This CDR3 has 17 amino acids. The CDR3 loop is CASSPRGGGDSNQPQHF. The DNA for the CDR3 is TGTGCCAGCTCACCACGAGGGGGAGGGGATAGCAATCAGCCCCAGCATTTT.

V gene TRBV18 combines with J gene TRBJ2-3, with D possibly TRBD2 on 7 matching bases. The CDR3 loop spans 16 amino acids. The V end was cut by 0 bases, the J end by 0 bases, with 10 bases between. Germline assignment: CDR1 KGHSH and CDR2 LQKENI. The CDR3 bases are TGTGCCAGCTCACCACCGGGGGGGCTGAGCACAGATACGCAGTATTTT. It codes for CASSPPGGLSTDTQYF.

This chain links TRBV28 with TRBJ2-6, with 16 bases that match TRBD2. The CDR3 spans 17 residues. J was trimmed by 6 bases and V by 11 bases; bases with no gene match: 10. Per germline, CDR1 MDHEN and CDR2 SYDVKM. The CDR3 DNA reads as TGTGCCGGGGCGGGGACTAGCGGGAGGGCCAAGGCCAACGTCCTGACTTTC. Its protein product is CAGAGTSGRAKANVLTF.

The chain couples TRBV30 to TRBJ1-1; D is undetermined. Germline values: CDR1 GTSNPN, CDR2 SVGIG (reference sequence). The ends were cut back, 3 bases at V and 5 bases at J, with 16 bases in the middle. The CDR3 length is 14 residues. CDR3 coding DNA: TGTGCCTGGAGGGAGCCAGGCGGGGTGACTGAAGCTTTCTTT. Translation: CAWREPGGVTEAFF. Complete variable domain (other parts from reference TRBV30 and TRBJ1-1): SQTIHQWPATLVQPVGSPLSLECTVEGTSNPNLYWYRQAAGRGLQLLFYSVGIGQISSEVPQNLSASRPQDRQFILSSKKLLLSDSGFYLCAWREPGGVTEAFFGQGTRLTVV.